Presented here are 13 T cell receptor beta chains from one specimen sequenced in a study of neurological immune-mediated disorders. TCRdb fed the 5' RACE reads into MiXCR, producing one record per CDR3 protein. Counted here are under 45,000 distinct CDR3 sequences, 10% to 15% occurring once; the ten biggest clones make up roughly 1.3%. The material sequenced was PBMCs. The source of these receptors is a female donor in good health.

V and J are TRBV12-3 or TRBV12-4 and TRBJ1-1, with unresolved D. This CDR3 is 12 amino acids long. V lost 8 bases to trimming and J lost 2 bases, with 9 bases between them. The CDR3 sequence is CASSWVNTEAFF. CDR3 nucleotides: TGTGCCAGCTCTTGGGTTAACACTGAAGCTTTCTTT.

This clonotype was detected ten times or more. The chain recombines TRBV20-1 with TRBJ2-5, with D hard to call. Germline V lookup: CDR1 DFQATT, CDR2 SNEGSKA (reference sequence). The CDR3 is 11 amino acids. Deletions cut 0 bases from V and 5 bases from J, with 4 bases between. The CDR3 bases are TGCAGTGCTAGAGATCGGGAGACCCAGTACTTC. This sequence encodes CSARDRETQYF.

This clonotype was detected once. Just one base apart from a much larger clone, this may be a read error. V is TRBV28 and J is TRBJ2-5, with 9 bases lining up with TRBD1. CDR3 length: 12 residues. Germline V gives CDR1 MDHEN, CDR2 SYDVKM. For the CDR3, the DNA is TGTGCCAGCAGCCGGGACAGGGAGACCCAGCACTTC. Translated, it gives CASSRDRETQHF.

This clonotype came up many times. J is TRBJ1-1 and V is TRBV5-1; unclear D gene. The ends were cut back, 3 bases at V and 9 bases at J, with 15 bases in the middle. Per germline, CDR1 SGHRS and CDR2 YFSETQ. The CDR3 is 13 residues long. CDR3 coding DNA: TGCGCCAGCAGCTCGGATGGGCGAGGTCAAGCTTTCTTT. Protein sequence: CASSSDGRGQAFF.

This clonotype has ten or more counts. The gene calls are TRBV12-3 or TRBV12-4 and TRBJ2-1; 12 bases are shared with TRBD2. This CDR3 has 17 residues. J was trimmed by 8 bases and V by 1 base; bases with no gene match: 9. CDR3 in amino acids: CASSLDLAGGPQDEQFF. CDR3 DNA sequence: TGTGCCAGCAGTTTAGACCTAGCGGGGGGGCCTCAGGATGAGCAGTTCTTC.

There are many counts of this clonotype. The rearrangement joins TRBV12-3 or TRBV12-4 to TRBJ2-1, with 13 bases fitting TRBD2. CDR3 length: 15 amino acids. V shed 6 bases and J 8 bases; nucleotides not matched to a gene: 7. As DNA, the CDR3 is TGTGCCAGCAGGCAACTAGCGGGGGGGCCCCATGAGCAGTTCTTC. It yields the protein CASRQLAGGPHEQFF.

This clonotype was observed many times. The chain has TRBV5-1 and TRBJ1-1, with 7 positions matching TRBD1. The ends lost 4 bases at V and 6 bases at J; junction bases unmatched: 6. This CDR3 region has 13 residues. From germline, CDR1 is SGHRS and CDR2 YFSETQ. CDR3 coding DNA: TGCGCCAGCAGCGAACAGGGGCGGGCTGAAGCTTTCTTT. It specifies CASSEQGRAEAFF.

By share, this clonotype ranks as medium-sized (0.01 to 0.1%). The chain employs TRBV7-2 and TRBJ2-3, with unresolved D. This CDR3 region has 14 residues. V lost 3 bases and J 1 base, leaving 8 bases between the germline ends. Germline CDR1 reads SGHTA; CDR2 reads FQGNSA. The CDR3 protein is CASSFAQRTDTQYF. The CDR3 nucleotides read TGTGCCAGCAGCTTTGCCCAGCGCACAGATACGCAGTATTTT.

In its sample, this clonotype was seen many times. At one boundary the junction diverges from the germline segment, which might be a read error. This rearrangement joins TRBV12-3 or TRBV12-4 to TRBJ1-6; possible D gene TRBD1, 5 bases. This CDR3 comprises 15 residues. The CDR3 loop is CASRYRQGYTSPLHF. CDR3 DNA sequence: TGTGCCAGCAGATATCGGCAGGGATATACTTCACCCCTCCACTTT.

As for this clonotype: The junction departs from germline at one end; a sequencing error may be responsible. This chain joins TRBV3-1 and TRBJ2-3, with D possibly being TRBD2 (5 bases). CDR3 size: 13 residues. Germline assignment: CDR1 LGHDT and CDR2 YNNKEL (reference sequence). The CDR3 protein is CSSSREGSHTQYF. In DNA form, the CDR3 reads TGTTCCAGCAGCCGGGAAGGTTCCCATACGCAGTATTTT.

This clonotype was seen repeatedly, ten times or more. The chain links TRBV18 to TRBJ2-2; tentatively, D is TRBD1 (6 bases). Germline CDR1 reads KGHSH; CDR2 reads LQKENI. Trimming shortened V by 3 bases and J by 1 base, and 6 bases separated the two germline ends. The CDR3 consists of 14 residues. The CDR3 protein is CASSPGQNTGELFF. The CDR3 nucleotides read TGTGCCAGCTCACCGGGACAGAACACCGGGGAGCTGTTTTTT.

A remark on this clonotype: This could be a read error, since a much larger clone is one nucleotide away. This chain links TRBV12-3 or TRBV12-4 with TRBJ1-2, with D possibly TRBD1 on 6 matching bases. This CDR3 has 14 residues. The V gene lost 1 base and the J gene lost 4 bases, with 10 bases spanning the gap. The CDR3 is CASSLERGGYGYTF. CDR3 DNA sequence: TGTGCCAGCAGTTTAGAAAGGGGGGGCTATGGCTACACCTTC.

This clonotype has at least ten counts. This chain uses TRBV20-1 with TRBJ2-3; 12 nucleotides agree with TRBD1. With 6 bases clipped from V and 7 bases from J, the junction kept 5 bases outside the gene matches. The CDR3 is 13 residues long. Looked up from germline, CDR1 is DFQATT and CDR2 is SNEGSKA (reference sequence). In DNA form, the CDR3 reads TGCAGTGCCCGGGACAGGGGGCGCAATACGCAGTATTTT. This codes for CSARDRGRNTQYF.